The rows below give T cell receptor beta chains drawn from one sample of a study of blood T cells in healthy people across ages. TCRdb analysed the 5' RACE reads with MiXCR anew, one entry per CDR3 protein. The data contain over 600,000 distinct CDR3 sequences, roughly three fifths of them seen just once; the ten biggest clones take up approximately 24%. Sequencing was done on a sample of blood. All receptors derive from a man aged 35 to 55 in good health. Each CDR3 is given with its conserved first and last residue. The order of the fields is J gene, V gene, D gene, clone size, CDR3 DNA, CDR3 protein. The D gene is left open where the match is weak. The size of a clone is reported for some rows only, either as once, few or many, or as a class for expanded clones.

TRBJ1-1 TRBV7-9 - - TGTGCCAGCAGGCCGGACGGGAACACTGAAGCTTTCTTT CASRPDGNTEAFF
TRBJ2-1 TRBV28 - - TGTGCCAGCAGTTGGGATGAGCAGTTCTTC CASSWDEQFF
TRBJ1-2 TRBV25-1 - few TGTGCCAGCAGTACTGGGGATGGCTACACCTTC CASSTGDGYTF
TRBJ2-1 TRBV4-2 - - TGTGCCAGCAGCCCCTACACTAGAAACAATGAGCAGTTCTTC CASSPYTRNNEQFF
TRBJ2-3 TRBV6-4 - - TGTGCCAGCAGCATCAGCGGGTATAGCACAGATACGCAGTATTTT CASSISGYSTDTQYF
TRBJ1-1 TRBV21-1 - - TGTGCCAGCAGCAAAGGAACGGGAGAAACTGAAGCTTTCTTT CASSKGTGETEAFF
TRBJ1-2 TRBV7-9 TRBD1 few TGTGCCAGCAGCTCTCTCGAGACAGGGAGGTATGGCTACACCTTC CASSSLETGRYGYTF
TRBJ2-5 TRBV9 TRBD1 few TGTGCCAGCAGCGTTGGACAGGGGGGTACCTACCAAGAGACCCAGTACTTC CASSVGQGGTYQETQYF
TRBJ2-1 TRBV29-1 - few TGCAGCGTTGTGGTTAGCTACAATGAGCAGTTCTTC CSVVVSYNEQFF
TRBJ2-7 TRBV3-1 - - TGTGCCAGCAGCCCATATGGATCAGCCTACGAGCAGTACTTC CASSPYGSAYEQYF
TRBJ1-1 TRBV20-1 TRBD1 few TGCAGTGCCAAGCCGGGACAGGGGAACACTGAAGCTTTCTTT CSAKPGQGNTEAFF
TRBJ2-1 TRBV12-3/TRBV12-4 TRBD1 - TGTGCCAGCAGTTTCCAGGTCGGGACAGGGGTTAAGGATGAGCAGTTCTTC CASSFQVGTGVKDEQFF
TRBJ2-7 TRBV12-3/TRBV12-4 TRBD1 - TGTGCCAGCAGTTACAGGGGGGACGGGGGAGAGCAGTACTTC CASSYRGDGGEQYF
TRBJ2-3 TRBV20-1 TRBD2 few TGCAGTGCTAGATCAGCGGGGCGCACAGATACGCAGTATTTT CSARSAGRTDTQYF
TRBJ1-2 TRBV7-9 TRBD1 - TGTGCCAGCAGCTCGGGGACAGGGGCTAACTATGGCTACACCTTC CASSSGTGANYGYTF
TRBJ2-1 TRBV2 TRBD2 - TGTGCCAGCAGTTCCCGGGGGGATGAGCAGTTCTTC CASSSRGDEQFF
TRBJ1-1 TRBV13 - - TGTGCCAGCAGCTTATCCACGGACCCTGAAGCTTTCTTT CASSLSTDPEAFF
TRBJ2-7 TRBV5-5 TRBD2 - TGTGCCAGCAGCTTTGGATTTAGCGGGCCGTCCTACGAGCAGTACTTC CASSFGFSGPSYEQYF
TRBJ2-1 TRBV7-9 TRBD2 - TGTGCCAGCAGCTTGGGACTAGCGTATGAGCAGTTCTTC CASSLGLAYEQFF
TRBJ2-2 TRBV7-3 - - TGTGCCAGCAGCCCTATAATTGGGGAGCTGTTTTTT CASSPIIGELFF
TRBJ2-7 TRBV2 - - TGTGCCAGCAGTGAAGGGACAGCTCAGACCTACGAGCAGTACTTC CASSEGTAQTYEQYF
TRBJ1-2 TRBV12-3/TRBV12-4 - - TGTGCCAGCAGTTTAGCGCTGCTCCAGCTATCCTATGGCTACACCTTC CASSLALLQLSYGYTF
TRBJ2-7 TRBV5-1 - - TGCGCTAGCAGCTTCGAGGGCAGTGATAACGAGCAGTACTTC CASSFEGSDNEQYF
TRBJ2-3 TRBV20-1 - - TGCAGTGCTGCCCCGAGTGGGGTGAGCACAGATACGCAGTATTTT CSAAPSGVSTDTQYF
TRBJ2-3 TRBV4-3 - - TGCGCCAGCAGCAAAAGAACCGGGGCGGGCGTAGATACGCAGTATTTT CASSKRTGAGVDTQYF
TRBJ2-1 TRBV11-2 TRBD2 - TGTGCCAGCAGCTTAGGATCCAGGACTAGCGGGGTTTACAATGAGCAGTTCTTC CASSLGSRTSGVYNEQFF
TRBJ1-2 TRBV6-1 - - TGTGCCAGCAGTGAACAGGCAGGGCTAAGTTATGGCTACACCTTC CASSEQAGLSYGYTF
TRBJ1-6 TRBV5-1 - - TGCGCCAGCAGCTTGGCTCCAGGGAGTAATTCACCCCTCCACTTT CASSLAPGSNSPLHF
TRBJ2-1 TRBV12-3/TRBV12-4 - - TGTGCCAGCAGTTTAGATCTAGCCATGAATGAGCAGTTCTTC CASSLDLAMNEQFF
TRBJ2-7 TRBV28 TRBD1 few TGTGCCAGCAGTTTCCCTATCAGGGACAGGACCTCCTACGAGCAGTACTTC CASSFPIRDRTSYEQYF
TRBJ2-7 TRBV28 TRBD1 - TGTGTCAGCAGAAGGACAGGTTACGAGCAGTACTTC CVSRRTGYEQYF
TRBJ2-7 TRBV7-6 - - TGTGCCAGCAGCTTAGAAGGAGTCTCCTACGAGCAGTACTTC CASSLEGVSYEQYF
TRBJ2-4 TRBV28 - few TGTGCCAGCAGCGTAGTGGGTGAAGAGCAGTACTTC CASSVVGEEQYF
TRBJ1-1 TRBV29-1 - few TGCAGCGTTGAAGCTGGGGGTTGGGCTGAAGCTTTCTTT CSVEAGGWAEAFF
TRBJ2-7 TRBV7-9 - - TGTGCCAGCAGCGGACTCGGGACCATCTACGAGCAGTACTTC CASSGLGTIYEQYF